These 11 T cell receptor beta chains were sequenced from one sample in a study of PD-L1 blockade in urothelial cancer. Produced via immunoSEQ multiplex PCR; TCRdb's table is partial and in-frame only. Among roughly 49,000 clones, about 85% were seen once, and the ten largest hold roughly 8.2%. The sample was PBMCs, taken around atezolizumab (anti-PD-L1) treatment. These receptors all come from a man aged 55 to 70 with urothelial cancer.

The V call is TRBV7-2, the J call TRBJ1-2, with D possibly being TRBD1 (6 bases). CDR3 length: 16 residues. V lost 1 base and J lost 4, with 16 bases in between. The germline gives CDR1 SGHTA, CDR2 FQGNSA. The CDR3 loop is CASSLGTALQVYGYTF. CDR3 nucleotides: TGTGCCAGCAGCTTAGGGACAGCCCTCCAGGTCTATGGCTACACCTTC. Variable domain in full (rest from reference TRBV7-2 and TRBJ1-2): GAGVSQSPSNKVTEKGKDVELRCDPISGHTALYWYRQSLGQGLEFLIYFQGNSAPDKSGLPSDRFSAERTGGSVSTLTIQRTQQEDSAVYLCASSLGTALQVYGYTFGSGTRLTVV.

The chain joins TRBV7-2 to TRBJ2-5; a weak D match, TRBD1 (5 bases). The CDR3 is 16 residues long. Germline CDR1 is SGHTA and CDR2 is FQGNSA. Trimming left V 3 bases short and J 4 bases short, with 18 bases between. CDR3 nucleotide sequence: TGTGCCAGCAGCTTTCACGTGCAGGGCGGTCGAGAGACCCAGTACTTC. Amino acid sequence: CASSFHVQGGRETQYF.

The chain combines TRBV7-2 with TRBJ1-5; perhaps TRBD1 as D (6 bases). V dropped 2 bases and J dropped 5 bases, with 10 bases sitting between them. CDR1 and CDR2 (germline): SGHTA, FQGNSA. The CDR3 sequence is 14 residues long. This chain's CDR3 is CASSLLGQYQPQHF. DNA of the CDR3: TGTGCCAGCAGCTTACTCGGACAGTATCAGCCCCAGCATTTT.

CDR3 nucleotide sequence: TGTGCCAGCAGCGTAGACGGGGAGACGGCCCAGCCCCAGCATTTT. This gives the protein CASSVDGETAQPQHF. The chain combines TRBV9 with TRBJ1-5; no reliable D call. CDR3 length: 15 amino acids. Germline V gene lookup returns CDR1 SGDLS and CDR2 YYNGEE. V lost 0 bases to trimming and J lost 7 bases, with 14 bases between them.

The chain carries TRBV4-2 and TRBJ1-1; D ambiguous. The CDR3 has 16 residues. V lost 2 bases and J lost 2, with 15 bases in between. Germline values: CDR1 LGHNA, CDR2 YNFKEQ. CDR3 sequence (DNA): TGTGCCAGCAGCCAATCGCGCCGGGAGAGAAACACTGAAGCTTTCTTT. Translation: CASSQSRRERNTEAFF.

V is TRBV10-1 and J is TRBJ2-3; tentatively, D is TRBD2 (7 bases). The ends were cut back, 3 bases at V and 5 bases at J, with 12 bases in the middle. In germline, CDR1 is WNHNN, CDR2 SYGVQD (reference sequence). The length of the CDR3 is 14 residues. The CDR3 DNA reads TGCGCCAGCAGTGACGGAGGGGGGGTAGATACGCAGTATTTT. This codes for CASSDGGGVDTQYF.

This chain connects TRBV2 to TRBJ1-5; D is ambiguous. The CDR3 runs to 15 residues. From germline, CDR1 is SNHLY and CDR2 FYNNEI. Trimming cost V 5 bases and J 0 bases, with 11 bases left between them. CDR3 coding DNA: TGTGCCAGCAGTAACGAGGGATATAGCAATCAGCCCCAGCATTTT. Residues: CASSNEGYSNQPQHF.

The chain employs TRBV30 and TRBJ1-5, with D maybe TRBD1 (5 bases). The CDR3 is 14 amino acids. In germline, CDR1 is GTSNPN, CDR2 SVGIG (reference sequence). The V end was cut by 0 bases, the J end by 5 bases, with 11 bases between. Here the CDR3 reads CAWSVKGRYQPQHF. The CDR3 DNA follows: TGTGCCTGGAGTGTAAAGGGGCGGTATCAGCCCCAGCATTTT. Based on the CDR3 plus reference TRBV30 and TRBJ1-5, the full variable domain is SQTIHQWPATLVQPVGSPLSLECTVEGTSNPNLYWYRQAAGRGLQLLFYSVGIGQISSEVPQNLSASRPQDRQFILSSKKLLLSDSGFYLCAWSVKGRYQPQHFGDGTRLSIL.

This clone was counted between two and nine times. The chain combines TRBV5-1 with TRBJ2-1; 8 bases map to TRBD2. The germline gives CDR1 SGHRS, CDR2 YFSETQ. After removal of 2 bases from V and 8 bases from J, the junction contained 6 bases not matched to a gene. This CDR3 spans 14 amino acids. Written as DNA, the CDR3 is TGCGCCAGCAGCTTAACCGGGGGGGCGTATGAGCAGTTCTTC. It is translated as CASSLTGGAYEQFF.

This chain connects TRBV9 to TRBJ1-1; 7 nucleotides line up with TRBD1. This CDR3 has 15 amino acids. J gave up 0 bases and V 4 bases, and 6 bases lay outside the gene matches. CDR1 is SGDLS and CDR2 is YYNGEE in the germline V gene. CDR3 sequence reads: CASSTHRGMNTEAFF. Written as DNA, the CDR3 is TGTGCCAGCAGCACGCACAGGGGAATGAACACTGAAGCTTTCTTT.

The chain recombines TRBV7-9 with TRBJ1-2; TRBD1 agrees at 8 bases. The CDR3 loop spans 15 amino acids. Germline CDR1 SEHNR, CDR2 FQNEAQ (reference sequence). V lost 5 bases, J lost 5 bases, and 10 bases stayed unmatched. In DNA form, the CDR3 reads TGTGCCAGCAGCCCACCGGACAGGGCGGGATATGGCTACACCTTC. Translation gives CASSPPDRAGYGYTF.